These 13 T cell receptor beta chains were sequenced from one sample in a study of regulatory T cells in long-lasting Graves disease. As for time point: newly diagnosed GD, antithyroid drugs for less than 3 months. The TCR library used RNA extracted from PBMCs. According to the study, TCR beta libraries were built with iRepertoire HTBI primers and CDR3-region Arm-PCR. TCRdb used MiXCR to reprocess the multiplex PCR reads, holding one entry per CDR3 protein. The profile covers 550,000 to 700,000 distinct CDR3 sequences, with about 16% appearing a single time and around 12% taken by the ten largest. The sample also formed part of further work on T cells in Graves' hyperthyroidism and ophthalmopathy.

The sequences come from peripheral blood mononuclear cells (PBMCs), collected at new diagnosis, from a patient treated with antithyroid drugs. The origin of the receptors is a young man with Graves disease.

This clonotype has a count of ten or more. This chain joins TRBV7-3 and TRBJ2-3, with D unresolved. The germline V gene has CDR1 SGHTA and CDR2 FQGTGA. The CDR3 has 13 residues. V dropped 0 bases and J dropped 10 bases, with 11 bases sitting between them. The CDR3 loop reads CASSLTQWDAQYF. The CDR3 DNA sequence: TGTGCCAGCAGCTTAACCCAGTGGGATGCGCAGTATTTT.

This clonotype was seen a handful of times. V and J are TRBV6-2 or TRBV6-3 and TRBJ2-2, with unresolved D. This CDR3 has 14 amino acids. Trimming took 7 bases from V and 1 from J, leaving 10 bases between them. The V gene's germline CDR1 is MNHEY and CDR2 SVGEGT. The CDR3 DNA reads as TGTGCCAGCACCCTCCGACAGAACACCGGGGAGCTGTTTTTT. The encoded protein is CASTLRQNTGELFF.

Ten or more counts support this clonotype. J is TRBJ2-1 and V is TRBV27; the D call may be TRBD1 or TRBD2 (6 bases each). The CDR3 runs to 14 residues. Germline V gives CDR1 MNHEY, CDR2 SMNVEV (reference sequence). V lost 6 bases, J lost 8 bases, and 17 bases lay in between. CDR3 sequence reads: CASRPPGASDEQFF. The CDR3 DNA reads as TGTGCCAGCAGACCTCCGGGGGCGAGCGATGAGCAGTTCTTC.

V and J are TRBV10-2 and TRBJ2-7; D gene uncertain. V was shortened by 7 bases and J by 7 bases, with 17 bases between the two germline ends. Per germline, CDR1 WSHSY and CDR2 SAAADI. This CDR3 is 13 amino acids long. The CDR3 loop is CASTTGLRYEQYF. The CDR3 region has the DNA TGCGCCAGCACTACGGGCCTCCGCTATGAGCAGTACTTC.

CDR3 in DNA: TGCAGCGTTGAATCAGGGGAGTCCTACGAGCAGTACTTC. It translates to CSVESGESYEQYF. V and J are TRBV29-1 and TRBJ2-7; D possibly corresponds to TRBD1 (6 bases). CDR3 length equals 13 residues. The germline V gene encodes CDR1 SQVTM and CDR2 ANQGSEA. The V end was cut by 2 bases, the J end by 1 base, with 9 bases between.

This clonotype has more than one count but fewer than ten. V gene TRBV5-6 combines with J gene TRBJ2-1, with 9 bases aligning to TRBD2. Germline V lookup: CDR1 SGHDT, CDR2 YYEEEE. The CDR3 extends over 16 amino acids. The trim removed 0 bases at V and 5 bases at J, leaving 6 bases unmatched. CDR3 sequence reads: CASSLVGGRADNEQFF. In DNA form, the CDR3 reads TGTGCCAGCAGCTTGGTAGGCGGGAGGGCCGACAATGAGCAGTTCTTC.

This clonotype has a count of ten or more. This sequence joins TRBV3-1 and TRBJ2-1, with 11 bases identical to TRBD2. V gave up 2 bases and J gave up 9 bases; unmatched junction bases: 6. The germline CDR1 and CDR2 sequences are LGHDT and YNNKEL (reference sequence). The CDR3 totals 15 residues. CDR3 DNA: TGTGCCAGCAGCCAAAACCTCCTAGCGGGAGGTGAGCAGTTCTTC. Amino acids: CASSQNLLAGGEQFF.

This clonotype was counted between two and nine times. The rearrangement joins TRBV5-1 to TRBJ2-7, with 7 bases matching TRBD2. CDR3 length: 15 amino acids. V was clipped by 0 bases and J by 7 bases; unmatched bases: 10. Germline CDR1 SGHRS, CDR2 YFSETQ. The CDR3 bases are TGCGCCAGCAGCTTGGGTTTCCGGGAGGAGTATGAGCAGTACTTC. This gives the protein CASSLGFREEYEQYF.

This clonotype was recorded once. This sequence may be a read error, since a much larger clone differs from it by one base. The chain carries TRBV6-6 and TRBJ2-5, with 11 bases fitting TRBD2. This CDR3 has 17 residues. The V gene end was trimmed by 4 bases and the J gene end by 4 bases; junction bases not matched to a gene: 11. Germline CDR1 and CDR2: MNHNY and SVGAGI (reference sequence). For the CDR3, the DNA is TGTGCCAGCAGTTCCCTTCTACTAGCGGGAGAGATAGAGACCCAGTACTTC. Translated, it gives CASSSLLLAGEIETQYF.

This clonotype was observed many times. The chain carries TRBV11-3 and TRBJ1-1, with 7 nucleotides matching TRBD1. J was trimmed by 5 bases and V by 1 base; bases with no gene match: 7. Germline CDR1 SGHNT, CDR2 YENEEA. The CDR3 loop spans 15 amino acids. Written as DNA, the CDR3 is TGTGCCAGCAGCTTAGGAGGGGGCAGGAGAACTGAAGCTTTCTTT. It encodes CASSLGGGRRTEAFF.

The table lists this clonotype with a few counts. The V gene is TRBV4-1, the J gene TRBJ1-1, with D possibly matching TRBD1 (5 bases). This CDR3 has 18 residues. Germline values: CDR1 MGHRA, CDR2 YSYEKL. V lost 1 base, J lost 2 bases, and 20 bases lay in between. CDR3 in amino acids: CASSQGARGISINTEAFF. The CDR3 region has the DNA TGCGCCAGCAGCCAAGGGGCGCGGGGGATCAGTATTAACACTGAAGCTTTCTTT.

The chain employs TRBV7-9 and TRBJ2-5, with D possibly being TRBD1 or TRBD2 (5 bases each). The CDR3 runs to 16 residues. Germline CDR1 SEHNR, CDR2 FQNEAQ (reference sequence). V gave up 2 bases and J gave up 5 bases, with 18 bases separating them. DNA for the CDR3: TGTGCCAGCAGCTTACTGGCGGCGAGGGGATGGGAGACCCAGTACTTC. Translating gives CASSLLAARGWETQYF.

The chain carries TRBV27 and TRBJ2-1, with 7 bases aligning to TRBD2. Germline assignment: CDR1 MNHEY and CDR2 SMNVEV (reference sequence). There are 14 residues in the CDR3. Trimming removed 8 bases from V and 0 bases from J; junction bases left unmatched: 4. In DNA form, the CDR3 reads TGTGCCAGCTCCGGACTAGACTCCTACAATGAGCAGTTCTTC. Translation: CASSGLDSYNEQFF.